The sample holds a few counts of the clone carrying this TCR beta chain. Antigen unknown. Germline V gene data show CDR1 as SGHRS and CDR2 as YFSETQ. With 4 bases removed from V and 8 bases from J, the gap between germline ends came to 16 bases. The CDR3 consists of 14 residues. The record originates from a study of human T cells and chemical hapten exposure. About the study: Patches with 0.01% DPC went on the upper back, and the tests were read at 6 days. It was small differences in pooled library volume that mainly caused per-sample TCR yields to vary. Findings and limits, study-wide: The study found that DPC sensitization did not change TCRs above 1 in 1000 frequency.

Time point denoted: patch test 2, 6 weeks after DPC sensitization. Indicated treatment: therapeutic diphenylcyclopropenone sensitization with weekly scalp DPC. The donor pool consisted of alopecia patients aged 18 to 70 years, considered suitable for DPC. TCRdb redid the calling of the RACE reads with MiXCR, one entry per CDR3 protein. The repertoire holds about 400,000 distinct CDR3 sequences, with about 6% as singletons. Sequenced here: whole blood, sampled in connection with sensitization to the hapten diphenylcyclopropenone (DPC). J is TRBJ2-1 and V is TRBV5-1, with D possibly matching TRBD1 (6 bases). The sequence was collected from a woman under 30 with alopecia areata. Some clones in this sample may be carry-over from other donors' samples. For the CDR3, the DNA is TGCGCCAGCAGCCTACTCGTGAAGGGGGATGAGCAGTTCTTC. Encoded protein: CASSLLVKGDEQFF.